A single sample is the source of the 22 T cell receptor beta chains below, sequenced in a study of monozygotic twins with cystic fibrosis. Clones were sequenced by immunoSEQ multiplex PCR, and TCRdb holds only the in-frame ones, with some missing. There are 30,000 to 40,000 clones in the sample; about 96% occur only once, and about 0.17% lies in the top ten. What was sequenced was blood. The receptor source for this set is a girl between 2 and 10 years old with cystic fibrosis.

This clone has just one count. The gene calls are TRBV30 and TRBJ1-2; 9 nucleotides agree with TRBD1. CDR1 and CDR2 from the germline V gene are GTSNPN and SVGIG (reference sequence). V dropped 4 bases and J dropped 5; count of bases not matched to a gene: 8. The CDR3 is made up of 14 amino acids. In DNA, the CDR3 is TGTGCCTGGACCCCTACAGGGGGCGCTTATGGCTACACCTTC. Its protein product is CAWTPTGGAYGYTF.

The chain links TRBV7-2 to TRBJ2-7; TRBD2 is a possible D gene (5 bases). Germline V CDR1 and CDR2: SGHTA, FQGNSA. V lost 1 base to trimming and J lost 0 bases, with 7 bases between them. The CDR3 totals 14 residues. The CDR3 DNA is TGTGCCAGCAGCTTAGGGACTTACTCCTACGAGCAGTACTTC. As protein: CASSLGTYSYEQYF.

The chain employs TRBV5-1 and TRBJ1-1; a possible D gene is TRBD1 (5 bases). Germline V gene sequence: CDR1 SGHRS, CDR2 YFSETQ. Trimming pared 1 base from V and 0 bases from J, leaving 10 bases between. This CDR3 has 15 amino acids. The CDR3 is CASSLKGVLNTEAFF. The CDR3 nucleotides are TGCGCCAGCAGCTTGAAAGGGGTGTTGAACACTGAAGCTTTCTTT.

CDR3 nucleotide sequence: TGTGCCAGCACAAACAGGGGGACCTACAATGAGCAGTTCTTC. It encodes CASTNRGTYNEQFF. The chain is built from TRBV27 and TRBJ2-1; TRBD1 matches 8 bases. This CDR3 contains 14 residues. J gave up 2 bases and V 7 bases, and 4 bases lay outside the gene matches. Germline-derived CDR1 and CDR2 are MNHEY and SMNVEV (reference sequence).

J is TRBJ1-1 and V is TRBV19, with 9 nucleotides matching TRBD1. CDR3 length: 15 residues. The V gene end was trimmed by 5 bases and the J gene end by 5 bases; junction bases not matched to a gene: 9. Germline-derived CDR1 and CDR2 are LNHDA and SQIVND (reference sequence). The CDR3 bases are TGTGCCAGTAGTGGGGATGACAGGGGGGAGACTGAAGCTTTCTTT. Protein product: CASSGDDRGETEAFF.

V is TRBV15 and J is TRBJ1-5; D perhaps matches TRBD1 (5 bases). There are 15 residues in the CDR3. CDR1 LNHNV and CDR2 YYDKDF come from the germline V gene (reference sequence). V lost 1 base and J 2 bases, leaving 9 bases between the germline ends. Here the CDR3 DNA reads TGTGCCACCAGCAGAGCAACAGGCCGCAATCAGCCCCAGCATTTT. It encodes CATSRATGRNQPQHF. The variable domain in full, with the rest retrieved from reference TRBV15 and TRBJ1-5, is DAMVIQNPRYQVTQFGKPVTLSCSQTLNHNVMYWYQQKSSQAPKLLFHYYDKDFNNEADTPDNFQSRRPNTSFCFLDIRSPGLGDTAMYLCATSRATGRNQPQHFGDGTRLSIL.

J is TRBJ1-2 and V is TRBV6-6; 7 bases map to TRBD1. The J segment lost 1 base and the V segment lost 4 bases, leaving 6 bases of the junction unmatched. Germline V CDR1 and CDR2: MNHNY, SVGAGI (reference sequence). The CDR3 sequence is 15 residues long. The DNA of the CDR3 is TGTGCCAGCAGTTCCGTCCGACAGGGTAACTATGGCTACACCTTC. This codes for CASSSVRQGNYGYTF.

The table lists this clone with a count of one. The rearrangement links TRBV28 to TRBJ1-4, with 9 bases aligning to TRBD1. The CDR3 is made up of 16 amino acids. V lost 5 bases and J lost 7; bases outside the gene matches: 11. Germline CDR1 is MDHEN and CDR2 is SYDVKM. The CDR3 DNA reads TGTGCCAGCAGTCCGAGGCCGGGACAGGGCCGTGAAAAACTGTTTTTT. It is translated as CASSPRPGQGREKLFF.

The DNA of the CDR3 is TGTGCCAGCAGCCCAACAGGGAGAGTGGACTATGGCTACACCTTC. It codes for CASSPTGRVDYGYTF. The chain joins TRBV5-6 to TRBJ1-2, with a possible D match to TRBD1 (6 bases). Germline CDR1 reads SGHDT; CDR2 reads YYEEEE. The CDR3 spans 15 residues. V lost 4 bases and J lost 3, with 16 bases in between.

The gene calls are TRBV21-1 and TRBJ2-5; TRBD1, as called in the table, went unchecked against the DNA. TRBV21-1 is a known pseudogene. CDR3 length equals 16 residues. The chain's CDR3 is CASSRRRTGDQETQYF. CDR3 nucleotides: TGTGCCAGCAGCCGCAGGCGGACAGGGGACCAAGAGACCCAGTACTTC.

The chain links TRBV15 to TRBJ1-2; 11 bases line up with TRBD1. CDR1 and CDR2 (germline): LNHNV, YYDKDF (reference sequence). After removal of 3 bases from V and 2 bases from J, the junction contained 2 bases not matched to a gene. The CDR3 consists of 15 residues. The chain's CDR3 is CATSRGTGGNYGYTF. CDR3 sequence (DNA): TGTGCCACCAGCAGGGGGACAGGGGGGAACTATGGCTACACCTTC.

The chain combines TRBV19 with TRBJ1-1; D unclear. Germline CDR1 reads LNHDA; CDR2 reads SQIVND (reference sequence). Trimming took 4 bases from V and 10 from J, leaving 10 bases between them. The CDR3 is 11 residues long. This CDR3 reads CASSRAGLAFF. Written as DNA, the CDR3 is TGTGCCAGTAGTAGAGCAGGATTAGCTTTCTTT.

The genes are TRBV28 and TRBJ1-5; D not certain. Germline values: CDR1 MDHEN, CDR2 SYDVKM. The CDR3 consists of 13 residues. Trimming shortened V by 1 base and J by 10 bases, and 11 bases separated the two germline ends. CDR3 protein: CASSLSDLSPQHF. Written as DNA, the CDR3 is TGTGCCAGCAGTTTATCGGACCTCAGCCCCCAGCATTTT.

The chain is built from TRBV30 and TRBJ2-3; 13 positions agree with TRBD2. The J segment lost 1 base and the V segment lost 0 bases, leaving 1 base of the junction unmatched. The CDR3 spans 16 residues. Per germline, CDR1 GTSNPN and CDR2 SVGIG (reference sequence). CDR3 region: CAWSVGLAGGTDTQYF. CDR3 nucleotides: TGTGCCTGGAGTGTAGGACTAGCGGGGGGCACAGATACGCAGTATTTT.

V is TRBV15 and J is TRBJ2-1, with unresolved D. The CDR3 runs 15 residues. V was cut by 0 bases and J by 4 bases, with 10 bases left in between. Germline loops: CDR1 LNHNV, CDR2 YYDKDF (reference sequence). The CDR3 region has the DNA TGTGCCACCAGCAGAGATCTAGGGAAATACAATGAGCAGTTCTTC. It specifies CATSRDLGKYNEQFF. Filled out from reference TRBV15 and TRBJ2-1, the complete variable domain reads DAMVIQNPRYQVTQFGKPVTLSCSQTLNHNVMYWYQQKSSQAPKLLFHYYDKDFNNEADTPDNFQSRRPNTSFCFLDIRSPGLGDTAMYLCATSRDLGKYNEQFFGPGTRLTVL.

The rearrangement joins TRBV5-1 to TRBJ2-2; maybe TRBD1 (6 bases). The V gene's germline CDR1 is SGHRS and CDR2 YFSETQ. Trimming removed 4 bases from V and 7 bases from J, with 17 bases in between. The CDR3 consists of 15 residues. CDR3 bases: TGCGCCAGCAGCACCCTACAGGGTAATGGCGGGGAGCTGTTTTTT. Amino acid sequence: CASSTLQGNGGELFF. The entire variable domain, with the rest obtained from reference TRBV5-1 and TRBJ2-2, is as follows: KAGVTQTPRYLIKTRGQQVTLSCSPISGHRSVSWYQQTPGQGLQFLFEYFSETQRNKGNFPGRFSGRQFSNSRSEMNVSTLELGDSALYLCASSTLQGNGGELFFGEGSRLTVL.

This chain's CDR3 is CAWAHLINTEAFF. CDR3 in DNA: TGTGCCTGGGCCCATCTAATTAACACTGAAGCTTTCTTT. The chain couples TRBV30 to TRBJ1-1; D gene unclear. The CDR3 runs 13 residues. V was clipped by 5 bases and J by 2 bases, with 12 bases between them. Germline CDR1 reads GTSNPN; CDR2 reads SVGIG (reference sequence).

This chain links TRBV9 with TRBJ2-7; D possibly uses TRBD1 or TRBD2 (5 bases each). This CDR3 is built from 15 residues. CDR1 and CDR2 (germline): SGDLS, YYNGEE. Trimming left V 0 bases short and J 4 bases short, with 14 bases between. The CDR3 DNA sequence: TGTGCCAGCAGCGTAGAGTCGGGAAGGGGTTACGAGCAGTACTTC. Translating gives CASSVESGRGYEQYF. Supplemented by reference TRBV9 and TRBJ2-7, the full variable domain reads DSGVTQTPKHLITATGQRVTLRCSPRSGDLSVYWYQQSLDQGLQFLIQYYNGEERAKGNILERFSAQQFPDLHSELNLSSLELGDSALYFCASSVESGRGYEQYFGPGTRLTVT.

This chain connects TRBV5-6 to TRBJ1-5, with D unresolved. From germline, CDR1 is SGHDT and CDR2 YYEEEE. The ends were cut back, 4 bases at V and 2 bases at J, with 10 bases in the middle. CDR3 length: 14 amino acids. The CDR3 here is CASSKPGGNQPQHF. The CDR3 coding sequence is TGTGCCAGCAGCAAACCCGGGGGCAATCAGCCCCAGCATTTT.

The chain is built from TRBV7-9 and TRBJ1-1, with D perhaps TRBD1 (6 bases). The germline V gene has CDR1 SEHNR and CDR2 FQNEAQ (reference sequence). V was cut by 4 bases and J by 1 base, with 10 bases left in between. This CDR3 has 14 amino acids. CDR3: CASSYGTPNTEAFF. The CDR3 DNA reads as TGTGCCAGCAGCTACGGGACACCGAACACTGAAGCTTTCTTT. The entire variable domain, with the rest obtained from reference TRBV7-9 and TRBJ1-1, is as follows: DTGVSQNPRHKITKRGQNVTFRCDPISEHNRLYWYRQTLGQGPEFLTYFQNEAQLEKSRLLSDRFSAERPKGSFSTLEIQRTEQGDSAMYLCASSYGTPNTEAFFGQGTRLTVV.

The chain uses TRBV18 and TRBJ1-1; no clear D gene. This CDR3 spans 15 amino acids. CDR1 and CDR2 from the germline V gene are KGHSH and LQKENI. V was shortened by 1 base and J by 4 bases, with 13 bases between the two germline ends. CDR3 region: CASSPLSGLSTEAFF. CDR3 DNA sequence: TGTGCCAGCTCACCACTTTCCGGGTTAAGCACTGAAGCTTTCTTT.

The chain links TRBV15 to TRBJ2-7, with D unresolved. The germline V and J ends were trimmed by 0 bases and 3 bases, with 9 bases remaining between them. CDR3 size: 14 residues. From germline, CDR1 is LNHNV and CDR2 YYDKDF (reference sequence). The CDR3 nucleotides are TGTGCCACCAGCAGAGACAGGAGTTACTACGAGCAGTACTTC. Protein: CATSRDRSYYEQYF.